One and the same sample provided the 3 T cell receptor beta chains below, sequenced in a study of identical twins. A single record per CDR3 protein comes from TCRdb applying MiXCR to the 5' RACE reads. The sample shows around 470,000 distinct CDR3 sequences, 14% of them seen only once. In addition, the sample was reused for a study of yellow fever vaccine responses in identical twins.

The sequenced sample consisted of CD4+ T cells sorted from blood. Source of these receptors: a young woman in good health.

In its sample, this clonotype was seen a few times. The rearrangement links TRBV28 to TRBJ2-1; D call uncertain. This CDR3 contains 12 residues. The germline V gene encodes CDR1 MDHEN and CDR2 SYDVKM. V was trimmed by 5 bases and J by 6 bases, leaving 8 bases between them. The CDR3 loop is CASSRLFNEQFF. The CDR3 bases are TGTGCCAGCAGTCGACTGTTCAATGAGCAGTTCTTC.

In this sample, this clonotype turned up a few times. The rearrangement uses TRBV3-1 and TRBJ2-7, with 8 positions matching TRBD1. Germline CDR1 LGHDT, CDR2 YNNKEL (reference sequence). The CDR3 is made up of 16 amino acids. J lost 6 bases, V lost 5 bases, and 15 bases had no gene match. CDR3 residues: CASSARTGNNLGEQYF. Written as DNA, the CDR3 is TGTGCCAGCAGCGCACGGACAGGGAATAACCTGGGCGAGCAGTACTTC.

V usage is TRBV10-3 and J usage is TRBJ2-1; 9 bases line up with TRBD2. This CDR3 is built from 16 residues. With 8 bases clipped from V and 5 bases from J, the junction kept 13 bases outside the gene matches. The germline CDR1 and CDR2 sequences are ENHRY and SYGVKD. This CDR3 reads CAIGGRGLAFDNEQFF. CDR3 coding DNA: TGTGCCATCGGAGGCAGAGGACTAGCGTTCGACAATGAGCAGTTCTTC.